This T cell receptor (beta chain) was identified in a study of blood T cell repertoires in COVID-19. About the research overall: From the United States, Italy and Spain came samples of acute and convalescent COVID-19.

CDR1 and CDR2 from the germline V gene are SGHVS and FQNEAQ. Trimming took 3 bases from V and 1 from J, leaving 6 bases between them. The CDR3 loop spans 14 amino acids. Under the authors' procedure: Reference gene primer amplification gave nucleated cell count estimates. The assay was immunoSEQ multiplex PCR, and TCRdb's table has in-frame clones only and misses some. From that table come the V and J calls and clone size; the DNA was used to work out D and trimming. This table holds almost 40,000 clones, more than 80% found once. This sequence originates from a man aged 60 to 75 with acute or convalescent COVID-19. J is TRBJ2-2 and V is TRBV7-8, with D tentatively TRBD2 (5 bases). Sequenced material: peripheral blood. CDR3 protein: CASSFGGNTGELFF. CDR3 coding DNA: TGTGCCAGCAGCTTTGGAGGGAACACCGGGGAGCTGTTTTTT. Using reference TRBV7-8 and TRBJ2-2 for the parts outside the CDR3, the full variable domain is GAGVSQSPRYKVAKRGQDVALRCDPISGHVSLFWYQQALGQGPEFLTYFQNEAQLDKSGLPSDRFFAERPEGSVSTLKIQRTQQEDSAVYLCASSFGGNTGELFFGEGSRLTVL.